This TCR beta chain emerged from a study of T cells after yellow fever vaccination. On the study more broadly: When fractions had low cell numbers, they were prepared with SMART-Seq v4 Ultra Low Input. Overall study findings and caveats: Any FACS-sorted repertoire could hold abundant clonotypes that contaminate it from the bulk population. Among primary-vaccination clones, most reappeared after the booster, at around 97% for CD4 and around 91% for CD8.

Germline lookup yields CDR1 ENHRY and CDR2 SYGVKD. The ends were cut back, 10 bases at V and 1 base at J, with 16 bases in the middle. This CDR3 comprises 14 residues. Details on this clonotype: The antigen is not known.

TCRdb used MiXCR to reprocess the 5' RACE reads, holding one entry per CDR3 protein. The data contain around 500,000 distinct CDR3 sequences, about a fifth of them seen just once; the ten biggest clones take up roughly 16%. The TCR sequence derives from a man aged 18 to 29 who received the YFV17D yellow fever vaccine. This chain joins TRBV10-3 and TRBJ2-5; a possible D gene is TRBD2 (6 bases). The sequenced sample was PBMCs, obtained approximately 22 days after the first yellow fever vaccination. CDR3 sequence: CATSPTSSQETQYF. The CDR3 nucleotides read TGTGCCACCTCCCCAACTAGCTCCCAAGAGACCCAGTACTTC.